The 27 T cell receptor beta chains below all came from one sample that was sequenced in a study of blood T cells in healthy people across ages (dated by TCRdb to between 2015 and 2016). The library came from 5' RACE. Sequencing took place on an Illumina HiSeq 2500. A second 7 to 11 cycle PCR used a sample-barcoded 5' primer and a J-beta primer mix. TCRdb redid the processing of the public reads, applying fastp at Q25 and MiXCR, and retained in-frame beta chains. CDR3 protein duplicates are merged, each entry listing the most common genes and DNA. This sample lists some 1.7 million distinct CDR3 sequences; roughly 27% were detected once. More than 6% of the sample is taken by the ten largest. Sequencing was performed on blood. The receptors originated from a woman aged 25 to 39 in good health.

This clonotype was observed a handful of times. The chain recombines TRBV7-9 with TRBJ1-2; D is unclear. Germline assignment: CDR1 SEHNR and CDR2 FQNEAQ (reference sequence). The CDR3 has 13 residues. Trimming took 4 bases from V and 8 from J, leaving 14 bases between them. The CDR3: CASSYSTTEGYTF. The CDR3 DNA reads as TGTGCCAGCAGCTACAGCACGACTGAGGGCTACACCTTC.

The chain employs TRBV4-3 and TRBJ2-5; TRBD1 might be the D (6 bases). This CDR3 spans 15 amino acids. Trimming cost V 3 bases and J 7 bases, with 18 bases left between them. Per the germline V gene, CDR1 is LGHNA and CDR2 is YSLEER. The CDR3 bases are TGCGCCAGCAGCCATGAACAGGGTAAAGGAGGGACCCAGTACTTC. It translates to CASSHEQGKGGTQYF.

In this sample, this clonotype turned up a few times. The gene calls are TRBV12-3 or TRBV12-4 and TRBJ1-1; 7 bases line up with TRBD1. Trimming took 5 bases from V and 10 from J; bases not matched to a gene: 10. CDR3 length equals 13 residues. The CDR3 spells CASSHRQGKAAFF. Written as DNA, the CDR3 is TGTGCCAGCAGTCATCGACAGGGTAAGGCAGCTTTCTTT.

This clonotype was observed many times. The V gene is TRBV29-1, the J gene TRBJ2-7, with D tentatively TRBD1 (5 bases). Germline V gene data show CDR1 as SQVTM and CDR2 as ANQGSEA. This CDR3 spans 12 amino acids. Trimming shortened V by 7 bases and J by 0 bases, and 10 bases separated the two germline ends. The CDR3 is CSGEDSSYEQYF. CDR3 bases: TGCAGCGGCGAAGACAGCTCCTACGAGCAGTACTTC.

This clonotype was detected ten times or more. V gene TRBV29-1 combines with J gene TRBJ2-5, with D perhaps TRBD1 or TRBD2 (5 bases each). V was trimmed by 5 bases and J by 2 bases, leaving 15 bases between them. The CDR3 extends over 14 amino acids. Germline V gives CDR1 SQVTM, CDR2 ANQGSEA. CDR3 DNA: TGCAGCGTTCCCGGGACCCTGGGACAAGAGACCCAGTACTTC. It codes for CSVPGTLGQETQYF.

Only a few counts were recorded for this clonotype. The V gene is TRBV29-1, the J gene TRBJ1-1; D is possibly TRBD1 (5 bases). Germline CDR1 is SQVTM and CDR2 is ANQGSEA. This CDR3 is built from 12 residues. Trimming removed 6 bases from V and 1 base from J, with 9 bases in between. The chain's CDR3 is CSVGPRNTEAFF. Written as DNA, the CDR3 is TGCAGCGTGGGACCGCGGAACACTGAAGCTTTCTTT. Complete variable domain (other parts from reference TRBV29-1 and TRBJ1-1): SAVISQKPSRDICQRGTSLTIQCQVDSQVTMMFWYRQQPGQSLTLIATANQGSEATYESGFVIDKFPISRPNLTFSTLTVSNMSPEDSSIYLCSVGPRNTEAFFGQGTRLTVV.

The V and J genes are TRBV7-9 and TRBJ1-2; D gene uncertain. The CDR3 spans 13 residues. CDR1 is SEHNR and CDR2 is FQNEAQ in the germline V gene (reference sequence). V gave up 2 bases and J gave up 10 bases, with 14 bases separating them. CDR3 protein: CASSLSDEGAYTF. The CDR3 DNA follows: TGTGCCAGCAGCTTATCGGACGAGGGCGCCTACACCTTC.

The genes are TRBV28 and TRBJ2-2; 7 nucleotides line up with TRBD1. The V gene's germline CDR1 is MDHEN and CDR2 SYDVKM. The CDR3 consists of 15 residues. Trimming removed 2 bases from V and 5 bases from J; junction bases left unmatched: 5. The CDR3 spells CASSLDRAPTGELFF. The DNA of the CDR3 is TGTGCCAGCAGTTTAGACAGGGCCCCAACCGGGGAGCTGTTTTTT.

With regard to this clonotype: Just one base apart from a much larger clone, this may be a read error. The gene calls are TRBV7-3 and TRBJ2-7; D is possibly TRBD1 (6 bases). This CDR3 comprises 17 residues. Between the trimmed V and J ends, which lost 2 bases and 12 bases, there was a span of 29 bases. In germline, CDR1 is SGHTA, CDR2 FQGTGA. For the CDR3, the DNA is TGTGCCAGCAGCTTAGGAGGCGACAGGCTAACACAAGAGACCCGGTACTTC. Translation gives CASSLGGDRLTQETRYF. Using reference TRBV7-3 and TRBJ2-7 for the parts outside the CDR3, the full variable domain is GAGVSQTPSNKVTEKGKYVELRCDPISGHTALYWYRQSLGQGPEFLIYFQGTGAADDSGLPNDRFFAVRPEGSVSTLKIQRTERGDSAVYLCASSLGGDRLTQETRYFGPGTRLTVT.

In its sample, this clonotype was seen a few times. V is TRBV5-5 and J is TRBJ2-5, with 10 positions matching TRBD1. The J call may be mistaken, given a closer DNA end match to TRBJ2-7. Per the germline V gene, CDR1 is SGHKS and CDR2 is YYEKEE (reference sequence). CDR3 length: 15 amino acids. The DNA for the CDR3 is TGTGCCAGCAGCCCATTCCGGGACAGGGGTACCGAGCAGTACTTC. Translated: CASSPFRDRGTEQYF.

This chain joins TRBV6-4 and TRBJ2-1; D might be TRBD1 (6 bases). This CDR3 is built from 13 residues. Germline CDR1 MRHNA, CDR2 SNTAGT. Trimming left V 8 bases short and J 15 bases short, with 23 bases between. The CDR3 region is CASDGMEWDIRFF. CDR3 DNA: TGTGCCAGCGACGGTATGGAGTGGGACATTCGGTTCTTC.

This chain joins TRBV6-1 and TRBJ2-1; 9 bases are shared with TRBD2. The V segment lost 4 bases and the J segment 7 bases; nucleotides outside the gene matches: 14. The CDR3 runs 17 residues. Germline CDR1 MNHNS, CDR2 SASEGT. The CDR3 nucleotides are TGTGCCAGCAGTGGACCGAGAGGGACTAGCTTTCTTAATGAGCAGTTCTTC. Residues: CASSGPRGTSFLNEQFF.

As concerns this clonotype: This could be a read error, since a much larger clone is one nucleotide away. The chain employs TRBV5-1 and TRBJ2-6; D might be TRBD1 (5 bases). Germline V gene data show CDR1 as SGHRS and CDR2 as YFSETQ. The CDR3 runs 16 residues. The CDR3 sequence: CASSSRALPGANVRTF. CDR3 coding DNA: TGCGCCAGCTCAAGCAGGGCTCTCCCTGGGGCCAACGTCCGGACTTTC.

V usage is TRBV20-1 and J usage is TRBJ2-4; D not resolved. Between the trimmed V and J ends, which lost 6 bases and 0 bases, there was a span of 9 bases. Per the germline V gene, CDR1 is DFQATT and CDR2 is SNEGSKA (reference sequence). The CDR3 spans 13 residues. CDR3 nucleotides: TGCAGTGCCATGGACCCAGCCAAAAACATTCAGTACTTC. Encoded protein: CSAMDPAKNIQYF.

In this sample, this clonotype turned up many times. The chain recombines TRBV2 with TRBJ2-1; D gene uncertain. Trimming cost V 6 bases and J 2 bases, with 2 bases left between them. Germline V lookup: CDR1 SNHLY, CDR2 FYNNEI. The CDR3 spans 11 residues. The CDR3 spells CASRTYNEQFF. CDR3 nucleotide sequence: TGTGCCAGCAGGACCTACAATGAGCAGTTCTTC.

The J gene is TRBJ2-5, the V gene TRBV3-1, with D possibly matching TRBD2 (5 bases). Trimming removed 0 bases from V and 5 bases from J, with 19 bases in between. Germline V gene data show CDR1 as LGHDT and CDR2 as YNNKEL (reference sequence). This CDR3 has 17 amino acids. The DNA for the CDR3 is TGTGCCAGCAGCCAAGATTTTAGTGCGGGCTGGGCGGAGACCCAGTACTTC. Protein sequence: CASSQDFSAGWAETQYF.

This clonotype was detected ten times or more. The rearrangement uses TRBV7-2 and TRBJ2-7; D gene uncertain. Germline loops: CDR1 SGHTA, CDR2 FQGNSA. Trimming stripped 2 bases from V and 6 bases from J, with 11 bases between. The length of the CDR3 is 13 residues. CDR3 loop: CASSLPSASEQYF. CDR3 sequence (DNA): TGTGCCAGCAGCTTACCATCGGCCAGCGAGCAGTACTTC.

This clonotype showed up many times. The chain has TRBV7-2 and TRBJ1-6; D perhaps matches TRBD1 (5 bases). The CDR3 covers 14 residues. V was trimmed by 6 bases and J by 0 bases, leaving 6 bases between them. The germline V gene has CDR1 SGHTA and CDR2 FQGNSA. CDR3 bases: TGTGCCAGCAGGGGACTCTCCTATAATTCACCCCTCCACTTT. As protein: CASRGLSYNSPLHF.

At least ten counts were recorded for this clonotype. For the CDR3, the DNA is TGTGCCAGCAGTTTTGGATCCGGGCCCTACGAGCAGTACTTC. It is translated as CASSFGSGPYEQYF. This rearrangement joins TRBV12-3 or TRBV12-4 to TRBJ2-7; no clear D gene. This CDR3 spans 14 amino acids. With 3 bases removed from V and 2 bases from J, the gap between germline ends came to 11 bases.

This clonotype was found a few times. The chain uses TRBV9 and TRBJ2-7; no reliable D call. In germline, CDR1 is SGDLS, CDR2 YYNGEE. The germline V and J ends were trimmed by 0 bases and 4 bases, with 11 bases remaining between them. The CDR3 extends over 14 amino acids. The CDR3 is CASSVDGSGYEQYF. The CDR3 bases are TGTGCCAGCAGCGTAGACGGGTCCGGGTACGAGCAGTACTTC.

Many counts were recorded for this clonotype. This chain links TRBV29-1 with TRBJ2-7; D not certain. The V gene's germline CDR1 is SQVTM and CDR2 ANQGSEA. The CDR3 totals 12 residues. The V gene lost 4 bases and the J gene lost 1 base, with 8 bases spanning the gap. CDR3 sequence reads: CSVVVNSYEQYF. DNA of the CDR3: TGCAGCGTTGTGGTCAATTCCTACGAGCAGTACTTC.

The chain combines TRBV20-1 with TRBJ1-5, with a tentative D call TRBD1 (5 bases). Looked up from germline, CDR1 is DFQATT and CDR2 is SNEGSKA (reference sequence). V gave up 7 bases and J gave up 9 bases, with 13 bases separating them. CDR3 length: 11 residues. The CDR3 here is CSVPFRGPQHF. The CDR3 DNA is TGCAGTGTCCCCTTTAGGGGGCCCCAGCATTTT.

This clonotype was observed many times. The chain has TRBV20-1 and TRBJ2-1; D may be TRBD2 (5 bases). Trimming took 5 bases from V and 0 from J, leaving 11 bases between them. Per germline, CDR1 DFQATT and CDR2 SNEGSKA (reference sequence). The length of the CDR3 is 14 residues. The CDR3: CSARTGSSYNEQFF. Here the CDR3 DNA reads TGCAGTGCTCGTACTGGGAGCTCCTACAATGAGCAGTTCTTC.

This clonotype was detected ten times or more. The gene calls are TRBV4-1 and TRBJ2-7; D is unresolved. The CDR3 extends over 23 amino acids. Trimming left V 0 bases short and J 3 bases short, with 36 bases between. CDR1 and CDR2 (germline): MGHRA, YSYEKL. The CDR3 is CASSQDGQFRDTQKLRPDYEQYF. The CDR3 DNA sequence: TGCGCCAGCAGCCAAGATGGGCAATTTCGAGATACACAGAAGCTCCGACCCGACTACGAGCAGTACTTC.

J is TRBJ2-3 and V is TRBV11-2; possible D gene TRBD2, 5 bases. The CDR3 is made up of 17 amino acids. Germline V gene sequence: CDR1 SGHAT, CDR2 FQNNGV. Trimming cost V 5 bases and J 4 bases, with 22 bases left between them. CDR3 residues: CASSPKSGGSRPDTQYF. CDR3 nucleotide sequence: TGTGCCAGCAGCCCGAAGTCGGGCGGGTCCCGACCAGATACGCAGTATTTT.

This clonotype was counted only a few times. V gene TRBV12-3 or TRBV12-4 combines with J gene TRBJ2-7; 13 bases fit TRBD2. With V trimmed by 5 bases and J by 12 bases, 7 bases remained unmatched. This CDR3 has 13 amino acids. CDR3 amino acids: CASSRTSGSLRYF. CDR3 DNA sequence: TGTGCCAGCAGTCGGACTAGCGGGAGTCTAAGGTACTTC.

The chain combines TRBV5-1 with TRBJ2-1; TRBD1 matches 9 bases. The germline CDR1 and CDR2 sequences are SGHRS and YFSETQ. The V gene end was trimmed by 8 bases and the J gene end by 7 bases; junction bases not matched to a gene: 10. The CDR3 length is 14 residues. In nucleotides, the CDR3 is TGCGCCAGTGGGGACAGGGACTCGGGGAATGAGCAGTTCTTC. This codes for CASGDRDSGNEQFF. Combining the CDR3 with reference TRBV5-1 and TRBJ2-1 gives the whole variable domain KAGVTQTPRYLIKTRGQQVTLSCSPISGHRSVSWYQQTPGQGLQFLFEYFSETQRNKGNFPGRFSGRQFSNSRSEMNVSTLELGDSALYLCASGDRDSGNEQFFGPGTRLTVL.